This is a list of T cell receptor beta chains from one sample in a study of blood T cell repertoires in COVID-19. Generated by immunoSEQ multiplex PCR, the TCRdb table keeps only in-frame clones and is missing some. The table shows some 390,000 clones, with more than 85% occurring only once. Specimen: peripheral blood. These receptors originate from a human donor in a cohort sampled during active COVID-19. Each CDR3 is given with its conserved first and last residue. Each record gives: clone size, V gene, D gene, J gene, CDR3 DNA, CDR3 protein. D genes are given only for firm matches. Only part of the rows carry a size: once, few, many, or a class if the clone is expanded.

NA	TRBV2	TRBD1	TRBJ1-2	TGTGCCAGCAGTGAACGCCGGGACAGAGACTATGGCTACACCTTC	CASSERRDRDYGYTF
NA	TRBV5-1	TRBD2	TRBJ2-3	TGCGCCAGCAGACCGGGACTAGCGGGGGCCCCCTCAGATACGCAGTATTTT	CASRPGLAGAPSDTQYF
NA	TRBV4-1	TRBD1	TRBJ1-1	TGCGCCAGCAGCCAGGCGACAGGGGCAATCGCAGCTTTCTTT	CASSQATGAIAAFF
NA	TRBV9	NA	TRBJ2-7	TGTGCCAGCAGCGTAGGTTGGGCCATTGTTTACGAGCAGTACTTC	CASSVGWAIVYEQYF
NA	TRBV19	TRBD1	TRBJ1-2	TGTGCCAGTAGTATCGGACAGGGAGGGTATGGCTACACCTTC	CASSIGQGGYGYTF
NA	TRBV6-6	NA	TRBJ2-3	TGTGCCAGCAGTCCAGACAACACAGATACGCAGTATTTT	CASSPDNTDTQYF
NA	TRBV29-1	TRBD1	TRBJ1-2	TGCACCACTGGGGGACAGTATGGCTACACCTTC	CTTGGQYGYTF
NA	TRBV5-1	TRBD1	TRBJ1-2	TGCGCCAGCAGCCTTGGACAGGGTTCGGAGAGTGGCTACACCTTC	CASSLGQGSESGYTF
once	TRBV19	TRBD1	TRBJ2-1	TGTGCCAGTAGTATTACGGGGACAGTCTTGGGCGGCTCCTACAATGAGCAGTTCTTC	CASSITGTVLGGSYNEQFF
NA	TRBV19	TRBD2	TRBJ2-7	TGTGCCAGTAGTATGTTAACTAGCGGGGGATCCTACGAGCAGTACTTC	CASSMLTSGGSYEQYF
NA	TRBV10-3	NA	TRBJ1-2	TGTGCCATCAGTGCGGTCGACGGTGACAGGAGCTTCTATGGCTACACCTTC	CAISAVDGDRSFYGYTF
NA	TRBV27	NA	TRBJ1-4	TGTGCCAGCAGTTTGAGGGGTTACAGGGTTGGGGAAAAACTGTTTTTT	CASSLRGYRVGEKLFF
NA	TRBV6-1	NA	TRBJ1-1	TGTGCCAGCAGTGAACGGAGGGAGCAGATGAACACTGAAGCTTTCTTT	CASSERREQMNTEAFF
NA	TRBV21-1	NA	TRBJ1-5	TGTGCCAGCAGAAAGGTCCAGGGCGGATATGGCAATCAGCCCCAGCATTTT	CASRKVQGGYGNQPQHF
NA	TRBV3-1/TRBV3-2	TRBD1	TRBJ2-5	TGTGCCAGCAGCCTCCCTGTAGGGGGCTACCAAGAGACCCAGTACTTC	CASSLPVGGYQETQYF
NA	TRBV24-1	TRBD1	TRBJ1-1	TGTGCCACCAGTGATTCAGGGGGCGGGGACACTGAAGCTTTCTTT	CATSDSGGGDTEAFF
once	TRBV27	NA	TRBJ2-5	TGTGCCAGCAGTTTATGGGCAGGGAAAGAGACCCAGTACTTC	CASSLWAGKETQYF
few	TRBV7-3	NA	TRBJ2-1	TGTGCCAGCAGCCTCCAGGGGCCTATGTACGACAATGAGCAGTTCTTC	CASSLQGPMYDNEQFF
NA	TRBV28	NA	TRBJ2-7	TGTGCCAGCACTCAGAGTGGGGGGACGAACTACGAGCAGTACTTC	CASTQSGGTNYEQYF
NA	TRBV6-5	NA	TRBJ2-7	TGTGCCAGCAGTTACGGGGGGTGGTCCTACGAGCAGTACTTC	CASSYGGWSYEQYF
NA	TRBV4-2	TRBD1	TRBJ1-5	TGTGCCAGCAGCCAAGGACAGGGTCAGCCCCAGCATTTT	CASSQGQGQPQHF
NA	TRBV11-2	NA	TRBJ1-5	TGTGCCAGCAGCTTAGATACAGCCTATCAGCCCCAGCATTTT	CASSLDTAYQPQHF
NA	TRBV18	NA	TRBJ1-3	TGTGCCAGCTCACTAGACAGTTCTTCCTCTGGAAACACCATATATTTT	CASSLDSSSSGNTIYF
NA	TRBV15	NA	TRBJ1-1	TGTGCCACCAGGAGGGAGGGGATGAACACTGAAGCTTTCTTT	CATRREGMNTEAFF
NA	TRBV11-2	TRBD2	TRBJ2-1	TGTGCCAGCAGCTTAGATGGGACTAGCAATGAGCAGTTCTTC	CASSLDGTSNEQFF
NA	TRBV11-3	NA	TRBJ2-1	TGTGCCAGCAGCTTAGGAGTGGCGGGGACCTCCTACAATGAGCAGTTCTTC	CASSLGVAGTSYNEQFF
many	TRBV11-2	NA	TRBJ2-1	TGTGCCAGCAGCTTAGATAGCCACTACAATGAGCAGTTCTTC	CASSLDSHYNEQFF
NA	TRBV27	NA	TRBJ1-2	TGTGCCAGCAGTTTGGACGGGGGAAATTTTGGCTACACCTTC	CASSLDGGNFGYTF
once	TRBV2	TRBD2	TRBJ2-1	TGTGCCAGCAGTCGGACTAGCGGGAGTGGTAATGAGCAGTTCTTC	CASSRTSGSGNEQFF
NA	TRBV6-6	NA	TRBJ2-5	TGTGCCAGCAGTTATGAAGGGACTCGACAGTACTTC	CASSYEGTRQYF
NA	TRBV19	NA	TRBJ1-4	TGTGCCAGTAGTGTGGACAACCTAATGAAGGGGCTGTTTTTT	CASSVDNLMKGLFF
NA	TRBV5-1	TRBD2	TRBJ2-1	TGCGCCAGCAGCTCAAGACTAGCGGGGCGGGATGAGCAGTTCTTC	CASSSRLAGRDEQFF
NA	TRBV7-3	NA	TRBJ2-3	TGTGCCAGCAGCTTATCGCGGGCGGATACGCAGTATTTT	CASSLSRADTQYF
NA	TRBV7-2	NA	TRBJ2-7	TGTGCCAGCAGCTTACTCGCGCGAGCGGTCTACGAGCAGTACTTC	CASSLLARAVYEQYF
NA	TRBV18	NA	TRBJ1-2	TGTGCCAGCTCACCACGGGCGGGGGACGGCTATGGCTACACCTTC	CASSPRAGDGYGYTF
NA	TRBV7-6	TRBD2	TRBJ2-5	TGTGCCAGCAGCTTTTATGTTCCTAGCGGGAGGGGCGGAGAGACCCAGTACTTC	CASSFYVPSGRGGETQYF
NA	TRBV5-6	NA	TRBJ1-2	TGTGCCAGCAGCCCGGGGATTAAACCGGGACTGCTGAACTATGGCTACACCTTC	CASSPGIKPGLLNYGYTF
once	TRBV4-2	TRBD2	TRBJ2-1	TGTGCCAGCAGCCAACTGAGCGGGGGGCGGGAGCAGTTCTTC	CASSQLSGGREQFF
NA	TRBV28	TRBD2	TRBJ2-5	TGTGCCAGCAGCTCGGGACTAGCGGGAGAGACAGAGACCCAGTACTTC	CASSSGLAGETETQYF
many	TRBV24-1	NA	TRBJ1-4	TGTGCCACCAGTGATTTATCGGGGGACGAGACCCAAAGTGCACGCTTT	CATSDLSGDETQSARF
few	TRBV12-3/TRBV12-4	NA	TRBJ2-5	TGTGCCAGCAGCCCCGGGTTGCAAGAGACCCAGTACTTC	CASSPGLQETQYF
NA	TRBV12-2	NA	TRBJ2-7	TGTGCAAGTCGCTTCAGGGCGCACTTCAACCACGAGCAGTACTTC	CASRFRAHFNHEQYF
NA	TRBV7-9	NA	TRBJ1-3	TGTGCCAGCACCACACGAATCGGTGGAAACACCATATATTTT	CASTTRIGGNTIYF
few	TRBV20-1	NA	TRBJ1-1	TGCAGTGCTAGTATTTCAGAGGGAACTGAAGCTTTCTTT	CSASISEGTEAFF
few	TRBV4-1	TRBD2	TRBJ2-7	TGCGCCAGCGGGACGACTAGCCAATCCTACGAGCAGTACTTC	CASGTTSQSYEQYF
NA	TRBV9	TRBD1	TRBJ2-1	TGTGCCAGCAGCTCGACAGGGAGCTCCTACAATGAGCAGTTCTTC	CASSSTGSSYNEQFF
NA	TRBV5-1	TRBD1	TRBJ1-3	TGCGCCAGCAGCTTGGAGGGGGCCTTCGGAAACACCATATATTTT	CASSLEGAFGNTIYF